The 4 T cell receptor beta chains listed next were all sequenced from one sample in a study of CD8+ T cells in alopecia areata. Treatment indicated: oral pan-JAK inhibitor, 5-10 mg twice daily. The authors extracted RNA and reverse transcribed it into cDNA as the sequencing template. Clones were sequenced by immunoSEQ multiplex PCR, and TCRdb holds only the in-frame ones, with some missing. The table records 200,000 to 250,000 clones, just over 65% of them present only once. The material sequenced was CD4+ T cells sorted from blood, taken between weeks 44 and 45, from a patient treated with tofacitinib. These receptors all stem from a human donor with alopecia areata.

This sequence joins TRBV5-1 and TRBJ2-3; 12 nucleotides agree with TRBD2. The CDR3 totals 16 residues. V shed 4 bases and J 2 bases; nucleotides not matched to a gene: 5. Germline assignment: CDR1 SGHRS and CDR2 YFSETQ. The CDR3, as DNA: TGCGCCAGCAGCCCGGGACTAGCGGGCGTCACAGATACGCAGTATTTT. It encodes CASSPGLAGVTDTQYF.

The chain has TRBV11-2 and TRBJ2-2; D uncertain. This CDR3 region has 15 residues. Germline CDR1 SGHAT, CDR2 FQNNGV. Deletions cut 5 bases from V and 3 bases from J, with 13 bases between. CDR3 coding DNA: TGTGCCAGCAGCCCATATTTATGGGACACCGGGGAGCTGTTTTTT. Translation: CASSPYLWDTGELFF. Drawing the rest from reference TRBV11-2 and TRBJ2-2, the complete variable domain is EAGVAQSPRYKIIEKRQSVAFWCNPISGHATLYWYQQILGQGPKLLIQFQNNGVVDDSQLPKDRFSAERLKGVDSTLKIQPAKLEDSAVYLCASSPYLWDTGELFFGEGSRLTVL.

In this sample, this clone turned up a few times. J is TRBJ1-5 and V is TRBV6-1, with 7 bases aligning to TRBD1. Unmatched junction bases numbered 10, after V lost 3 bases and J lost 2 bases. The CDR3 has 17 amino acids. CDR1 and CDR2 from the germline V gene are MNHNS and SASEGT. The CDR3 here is CASSDPGRGLGNQPQHF. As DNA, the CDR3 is TGTGCCAGCAGTGATCCCGGGAGGGGGCTAGGCAATCAGCCCCAGCATTTT.

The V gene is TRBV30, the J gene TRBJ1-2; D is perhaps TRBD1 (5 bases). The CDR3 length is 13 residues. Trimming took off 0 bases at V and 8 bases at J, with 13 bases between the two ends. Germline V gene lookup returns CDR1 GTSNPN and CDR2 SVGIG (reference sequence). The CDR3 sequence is CAWSVGQSGGYTF. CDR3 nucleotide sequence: TGTGCCTGGAGTGTGGGGCAGTCGGGCGGCTACACCTTC.